This T cell receptor beta chain stems from a study of blood T cell repertoires in COVID-19. Turning to the study itself: Italy, Spain and the United States were the sources of the convalescent and acute COVID-19 samples. The cDNA or gDNA used as material had been derived from T cells, B-cell-depleted T cells, or PBMCs.

Under the authors' procedure: Reference gene primer amplification yielded estimated nucleated cell counts. Clones were read by immunoSEQ multiplex PCR, and TCRdb kept only the in-frame ones, dropping some. D and trimming were read from the DNA, whereas the V and J calls and clone size are those reported in that table. The top ten hold 36% of the sample, which has about 80,000 clones, about four fifths seen once. The ends were cut back, 3 bases at V and 7 bases at J, with 9 bases in the middle. Germline V gives CDR1 DFQATT, CDR2 SNEGSKA (reference sequence). The length of the CDR3 is 11 residues. The sequencing sample was made of peripheral blood. The chain uses TRBV20-1 and TRBJ2-5; D gene ambiguous. The receptor's source is a woman in her seventies with acute or convalescent COVID-19. The CDR3 DNA reads as TGCAGTGCTAGTTTCTCGGGGACCCAGTACTTC. This encodes CSASFSGTQYF.